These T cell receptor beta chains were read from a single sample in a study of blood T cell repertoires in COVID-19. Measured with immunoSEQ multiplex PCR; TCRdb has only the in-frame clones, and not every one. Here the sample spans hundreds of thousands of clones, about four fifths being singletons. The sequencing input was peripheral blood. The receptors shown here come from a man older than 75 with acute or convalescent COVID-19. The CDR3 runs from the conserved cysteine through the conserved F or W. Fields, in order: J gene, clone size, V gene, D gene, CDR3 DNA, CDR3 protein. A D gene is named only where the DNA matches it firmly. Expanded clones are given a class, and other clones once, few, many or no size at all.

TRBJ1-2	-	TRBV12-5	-	TGTGCTAGTGGTTCGGCCGGGAGCTATGGCTACACCTTC	CASGSAGSYGYTF
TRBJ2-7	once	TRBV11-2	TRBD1	TGTGCCAGCAGCTCCCCCTTGACAGGGAGCTCCTACGAGCAGTACTTC	CASSSPLTGSSYEQYF
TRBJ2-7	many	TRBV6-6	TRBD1	TGTGCCAGCAGCCCGGGACAGGGGTTCGACTACGAGCAGTACTTC	CASSPGQGFDYEQYF
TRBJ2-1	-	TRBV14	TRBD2	TGTGCCAGCAGCCAAGATAGGCTAGCGGGAGGTAGGCAGTTCTTC	CASSQDRLAGGRQFF
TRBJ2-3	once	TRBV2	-	TGTGCCACTAATAGGGGGGGTATCGCAGATACGCAGTATTTT	CATNRGGIADTQYF
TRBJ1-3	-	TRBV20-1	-	TGCAGTGCTAGTGACCCAATCGGAAACACCATATATTTT	CSASDPIGNTIYF
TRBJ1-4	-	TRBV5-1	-	TGCGCCAGCAGCTTAAGGCTCAGCCTCGGGACTAATGAAAAACTGTTTTTT	CASSLRLSLGTNEKLFF
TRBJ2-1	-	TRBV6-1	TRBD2	TGTGCCAGCAGTGAGGCGGGAGGGTCTTGGAATGAGCAGTTCTTC	CASSEAGGSWNEQFF
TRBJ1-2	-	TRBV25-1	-	TGTGCCAGCTCTACCACGAGAGGCTTCTATGGCTACACCTTC	CASSTTRGFYGYTF
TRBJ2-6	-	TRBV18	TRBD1	TGTGCCAGCTCACTTTCCCGGGACAGGGCCTCTGGGGCCAACGTCCTGACTTTC	CASSLSRDRASGANVLTF
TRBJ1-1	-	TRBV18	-	TGTGCCAGCTCACCAAGGGTATCAGGGGCCACTGAAGCTTTCTTT	CASSPRVSGATEAFF
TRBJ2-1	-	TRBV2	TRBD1	TGTGCCAGCAGGAGGGCCGGGACAGGTACCTACAATGAGCAGTTCTTC	CASRRAGTGTYNEQFF
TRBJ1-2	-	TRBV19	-	TGTGCCAGTAGTATCTCTCGCAGGGCCGGAGGCTACACCTTC	CASSISRRAGGYTF
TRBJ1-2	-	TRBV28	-	TGTGCCAGCAGTTTTTCTCGTGGGTCACAGTATGGCTACACCTTC	CASSFSRGSQYGYTF
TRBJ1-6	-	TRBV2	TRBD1	TGTGCCAGCAGTGTACGGACAGGGTATTCACCCCTCCACTTT	CASSVRTGYSPLHF
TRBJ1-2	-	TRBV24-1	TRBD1	TGTGCCACCACATACGCCAGGGGGCATGGAGGCTACACCTTC	CATTYARGHGGYTF
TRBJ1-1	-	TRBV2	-	TGTGCCAGCAGGTACAGAAACATGAACACTGAAGCTTTCTTT	CASRYRNMNTEAFF
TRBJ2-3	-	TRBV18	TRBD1	TGTGCCAGCTCACGGACAGGGGCTAGCACAGATACGCAGTATTTT	CASSRTGASTDTQYF
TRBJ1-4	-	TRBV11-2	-	TGTGCCAGCAGCTCTTGGACAGCATCCAATGAAAAACTGTTTTTT	CASSSWTASNEKLFF
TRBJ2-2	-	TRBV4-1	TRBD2	TGCGCCAGCAGCCTTCGACTAGCGGGAGTAATGACCGGGGAGCTGTTTTTT	CASSLRLAGVMTGELFF
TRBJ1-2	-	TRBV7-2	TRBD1	TGTGCCAGCAGCACTCGGACAGGGTGGTGGAGTAACTATGGCTACACCTTC	CASSTRTGWWSNYGYTF
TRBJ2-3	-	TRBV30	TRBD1	TGTGCCTGGCGGACAGGGGGCGACGATACGCAGTATTTT	CAWRTGGDDTQYF